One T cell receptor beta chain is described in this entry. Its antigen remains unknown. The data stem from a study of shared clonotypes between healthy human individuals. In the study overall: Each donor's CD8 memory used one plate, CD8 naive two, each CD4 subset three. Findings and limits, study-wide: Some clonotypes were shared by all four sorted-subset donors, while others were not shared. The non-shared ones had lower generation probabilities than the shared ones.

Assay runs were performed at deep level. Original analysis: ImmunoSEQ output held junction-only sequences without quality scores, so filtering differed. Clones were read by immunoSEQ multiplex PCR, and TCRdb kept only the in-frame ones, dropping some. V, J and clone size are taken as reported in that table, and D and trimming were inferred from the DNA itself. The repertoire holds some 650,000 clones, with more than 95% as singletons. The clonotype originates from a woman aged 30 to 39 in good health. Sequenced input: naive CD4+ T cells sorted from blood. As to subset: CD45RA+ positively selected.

CDR3 protein: CASSEQPNTEAFF. CDR3 nucleotides: TGTGCCAGCAGCGAGCAACCGAACACTGAAGCTTTCTTT. This chain uses TRBV7-3 with TRBJ1-1; no clear D gene. Germline CDR1 reads SGHTA; CDR2 reads FQGTGA. There are 13 residues in the CDR3. Trimming removed 5 bases at V and 1 base at J, with 8 bases between.